This entry lists 5 T cell receptor beta chains sequenced from one sample in a study of blood T cells in healthy people across ages. Then a second PCR, running about 7 to 11 cycles, was carried out with a sample-barcoded 5' primer and a J-beta primer mix. TCRdb re-analysed the 5' RACE reads in MiXCR, keeping a single row per CDR3 protein. The data contain under 700,000 distinct CDR3 sequences, around 24% of them seen just once; the ten biggest clones take up roughly 9%. The sample also formed part of further work on T cells of mothers and their children.

Sequenced sample: blood. The receptors were gathered from a boy younger than 18 in good health.

This chain links TRBV4-1 with TRBJ1-5, with D unresolved. V dropped 0 bases and J dropped 7 bases, with 16 bases sitting between them. The CDR3 runs 16 residues. The germline CDR1 and CDR2 sequences are MGHRA and YSYEKL. DNA for the CDR3: TGCGCCAGCAGCCAAGAGCACCCTCACACGGGGCAGCCCCAGCATTTT. Amino acid sequence: CASSQEHPHTGQPQHF.

The DNA of the CDR3 is TGTGCCAGCAGCTTGACTTTAACTCCCTACGAGCAGTACTTC. It translates to CASSLTLTPYEQYF. The J gene is TRBJ2-7, the V gene TRBV5-6; D call uncertain. The CDR3 runs 14 residues. Trimming stripped 1 base from V and 2 bases from J, with 10 bases between. CDR1 is SGHDT and CDR2 is YYEEEE in the germline V gene.

This clonotype was counted only a few times. For the CDR3, the DNA is TGCAGTGCTAGGCGCAGGGAGGGGTACGAGCAGTACTTC. This translates into CSARRREGYEQYF. This sequence joins TRBV20-1 and TRBJ2-7, with 7 bases lining up with TRBD2. Germline assignment: CDR1 DFQATT and CDR2 SNEGSKA (reference sequence). The V and J ends lost 3 bases and 4 bases, in that order; junction bases with no gene match: 6. This CDR3 has 13 residues.

This clonotype showed up just once. V is TRBV15 and J is TRBJ1-4; tentative D call: TRBD1 (6 bases). Between the trimmed V and J ends, which lost 5 bases and 8 bases, there was a span of 18 bases. The CDR3 loop spans 15 amino acids. The V gene's germline CDR1 is LNHNV and CDR2 YYDKDF (reference sequence). DNA of the CDR3: TGTGCCACCAGCTCTAGGGGGGGATTAGGCGAAAAACTGTTTTTT. Protein sequence: CATSSRGGLGEKLFF.

In this sample, this clonotype turned up a few times. This chain joins TRBV20-1 and TRBJ2-3; D not resolved. CDR1 is DFQATT and CDR2 is SNEGSKA in the germline V gene (reference sequence). V lost 2 bases, J lost 1 base, and 7 bases lay in between. This CDR3 spans 13 amino acids. The DNA of the CDR3 is TGCAGTGCTAGATTCCCGGGCACAGATACGCAGTATTTT. It codes for CSARFPGTDTQYF.